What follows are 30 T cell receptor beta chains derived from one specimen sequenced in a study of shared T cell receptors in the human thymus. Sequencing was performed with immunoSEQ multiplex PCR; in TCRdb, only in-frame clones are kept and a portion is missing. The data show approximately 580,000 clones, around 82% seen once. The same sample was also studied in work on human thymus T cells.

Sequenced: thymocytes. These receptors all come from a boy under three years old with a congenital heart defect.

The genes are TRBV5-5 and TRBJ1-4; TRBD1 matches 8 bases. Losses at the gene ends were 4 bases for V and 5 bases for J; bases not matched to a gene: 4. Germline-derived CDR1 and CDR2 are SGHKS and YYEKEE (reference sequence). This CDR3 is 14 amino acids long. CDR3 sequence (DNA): TGTGCCAGCAGCCCAGCAGGGGGCAATGAAAAACTGTTTTTT. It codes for CASSPAGGNEKLFF.

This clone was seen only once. CDR3 DNA: TGTGCCACCAGCGGATACCCGGGACTAGGAGATGAGCAGTTCTTC. Its protein is CATSGYPGLGDEQFF. The gene calls are TRBV15 and TRBJ2-1; 8 bases align to TRBD2. Germline CDR1 and CDR2: LNHNV and YYDKDF (reference sequence). Germline trimming cut 5 bases from V and 8 bases from J; bases unmatched to any gene: 11. This CDR3 is built from 15 residues.

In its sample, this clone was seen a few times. The CDR3 is CASSGGQMYNEQFF. The DNA for the CDR3 is TGTGCCAGCAGTGGGGGACAGATGTACAATGAGCAGTTCTTC. This sequence joins TRBV25-1 and TRBJ2-1, with 7 bases identical to TRBD1. The CDR3 extends over 14 amino acids. V lost 4 bases, J lost 4 bases, and 4 bases stayed unmatched. Germline CDR1 is MGHDK and CDR2 is SYGVNS.

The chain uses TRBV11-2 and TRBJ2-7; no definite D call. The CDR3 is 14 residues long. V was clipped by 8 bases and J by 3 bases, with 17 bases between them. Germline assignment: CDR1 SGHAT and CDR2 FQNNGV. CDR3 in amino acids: CASRRGQVGYEQYF. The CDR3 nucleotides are TGTGCCAGCCGTCGTGGCCAGGTCGGCTACGAGCAGTACTTC.

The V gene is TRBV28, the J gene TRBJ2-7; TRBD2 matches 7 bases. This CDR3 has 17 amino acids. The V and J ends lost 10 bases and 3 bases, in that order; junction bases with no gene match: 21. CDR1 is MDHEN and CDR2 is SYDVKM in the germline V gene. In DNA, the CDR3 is TGTGCCACCACCCCCTGGCGGGAGTGGGTACTATACTACGAGCAGTACTTC. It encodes CATTPWREWVLYYEQYF.

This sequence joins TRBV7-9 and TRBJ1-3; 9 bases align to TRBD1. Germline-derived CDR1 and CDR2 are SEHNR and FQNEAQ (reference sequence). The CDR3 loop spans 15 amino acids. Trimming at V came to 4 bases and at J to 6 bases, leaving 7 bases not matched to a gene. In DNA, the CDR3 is TGTGCCAGCAGCTGCCCGGGACAGGGTGAAAACACCATATATTTT. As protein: CASSCPGQGENTIYF.

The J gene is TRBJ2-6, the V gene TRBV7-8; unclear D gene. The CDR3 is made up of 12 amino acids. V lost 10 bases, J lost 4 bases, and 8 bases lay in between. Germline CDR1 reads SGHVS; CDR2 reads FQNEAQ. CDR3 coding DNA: TGTGCCATAGTAGCCGGGGCCAACGTCCTGACTTTC. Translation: CAIVAGANVLTF. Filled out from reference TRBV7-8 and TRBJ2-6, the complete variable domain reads GAGVSQSPRYKVAKRGQDVALRCDPISGHVSLFWYQQALGQGPEFLTYFQNEAQLDKSGLPSDRFFAERPEGSVSTLKIQRTQQEDSAVYLCAIVAGANVLTFGAGSRLTVL.

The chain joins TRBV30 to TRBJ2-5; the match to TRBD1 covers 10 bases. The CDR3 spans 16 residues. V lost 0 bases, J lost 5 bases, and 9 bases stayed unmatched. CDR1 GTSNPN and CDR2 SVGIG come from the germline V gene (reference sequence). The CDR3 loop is CAWSVRDRGWWETQYF. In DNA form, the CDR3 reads TGTGCCTGGAGTGTACGGGACAGGGGATGGTGGGAGACCCAGTACTTC.

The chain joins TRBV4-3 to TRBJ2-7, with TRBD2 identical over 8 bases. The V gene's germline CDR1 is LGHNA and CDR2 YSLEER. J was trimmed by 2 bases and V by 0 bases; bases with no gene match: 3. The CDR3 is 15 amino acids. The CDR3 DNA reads TGCGCCAGCAGCCAAGAAAAGCGGGGGACCTACGAGCAGTACTTC. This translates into CASSQEKRGTYEQYF.

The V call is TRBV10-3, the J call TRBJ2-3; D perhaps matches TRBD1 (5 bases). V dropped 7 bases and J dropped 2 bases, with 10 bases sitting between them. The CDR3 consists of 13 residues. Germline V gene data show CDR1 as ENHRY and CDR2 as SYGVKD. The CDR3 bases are TGTGCCATCAAGCAGGGTGACACAGATACGCAGTATTTT. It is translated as CAIKQGDTDTQYF.

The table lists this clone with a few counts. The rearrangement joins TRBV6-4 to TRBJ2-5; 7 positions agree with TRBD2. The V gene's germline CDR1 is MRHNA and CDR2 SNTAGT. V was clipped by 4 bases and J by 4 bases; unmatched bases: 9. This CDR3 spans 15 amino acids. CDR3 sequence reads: CASSVGGREGETQYF. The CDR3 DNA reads TGTGCCAGCAGTGTTGGCGGGAGAGAGGGAGAGACCCAGTACTTC.

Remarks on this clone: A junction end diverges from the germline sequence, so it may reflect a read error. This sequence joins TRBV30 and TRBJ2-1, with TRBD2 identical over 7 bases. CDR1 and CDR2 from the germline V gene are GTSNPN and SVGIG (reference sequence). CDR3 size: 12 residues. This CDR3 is CAWKVLRREWIF. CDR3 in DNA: TGTGCCTGGAAGGTATTGAGGCGGGAGTGGATCTTC.

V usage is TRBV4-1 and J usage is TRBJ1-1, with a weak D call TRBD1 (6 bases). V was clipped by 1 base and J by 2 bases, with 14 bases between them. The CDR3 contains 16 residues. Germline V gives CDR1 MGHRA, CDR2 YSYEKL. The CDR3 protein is CASSQAPGRGNTEAFF. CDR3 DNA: TGCGCCAGCAGCCAAGCCCCGGGCAGGGGTAACACTGAAGCTTTCTTT.

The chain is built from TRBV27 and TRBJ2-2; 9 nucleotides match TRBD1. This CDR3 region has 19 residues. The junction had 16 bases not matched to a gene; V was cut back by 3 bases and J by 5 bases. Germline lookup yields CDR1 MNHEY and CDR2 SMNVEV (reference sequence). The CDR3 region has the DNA TGTGCCAGCAGTTTGGCCCTTGGATCGGACAGGGGTGAGACCGGGGAGCTGTTTTTT. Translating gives CASSLALGSDRGETGELFF.

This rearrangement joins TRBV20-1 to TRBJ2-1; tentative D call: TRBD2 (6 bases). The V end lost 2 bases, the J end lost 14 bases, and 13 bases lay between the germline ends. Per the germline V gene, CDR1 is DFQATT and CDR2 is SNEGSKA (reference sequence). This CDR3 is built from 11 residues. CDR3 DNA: TGCAGTGCTAGACTGGCGGGACGGGAGTTCTTC. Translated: CSARLAGREFF.

The CDR3 bases are TGTGCCAGCAGAAAATACAGGCCCGGGGGAGATACGCAGTATTTT. Translated: CASRKYRPGGDTQYF. The chain links TRBV6-5 to TRBJ2-3; D possibly corresponds to TRBD2 (6 bases). The V and J ends lost 6 bases and 5 bases respectively, with 18 bases between them. Germline CDR1 is MNHEY and CDR2 is SVGAGI. This CDR3 contains 15 residues.

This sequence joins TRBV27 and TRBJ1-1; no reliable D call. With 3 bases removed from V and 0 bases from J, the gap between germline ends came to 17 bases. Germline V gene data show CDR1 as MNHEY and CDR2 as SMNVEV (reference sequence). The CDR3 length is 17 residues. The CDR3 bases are TGTGCCAGCAGTTTGCAGGCAAACGGCCATTTGAACACTGAAGCTTTCTTT. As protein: CASSLQANGHLNTEAFF.

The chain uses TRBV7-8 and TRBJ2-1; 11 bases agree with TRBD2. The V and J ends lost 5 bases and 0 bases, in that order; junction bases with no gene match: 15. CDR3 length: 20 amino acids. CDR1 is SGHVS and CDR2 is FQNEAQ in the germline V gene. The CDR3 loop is CASSHGRRTSGRSSYNEQFF. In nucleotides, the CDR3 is TGTGCCAGCAGCCACGGGAGGCGGACTAGCGGGCGGAGCTCCTACAATGAGCAGTTCTTC. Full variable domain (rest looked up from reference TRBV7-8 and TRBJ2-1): GAGVSQSPRYKVAKRGQDVALRCDPISGHVSLFWYQQALGQGPEFLTYFQNEAQLDKSGLPSDRFFAERPEGSVSTLKIQRTQQEDSAVYLCASSHGRRTSGRSSYNEQFFGPGTRLTVL.

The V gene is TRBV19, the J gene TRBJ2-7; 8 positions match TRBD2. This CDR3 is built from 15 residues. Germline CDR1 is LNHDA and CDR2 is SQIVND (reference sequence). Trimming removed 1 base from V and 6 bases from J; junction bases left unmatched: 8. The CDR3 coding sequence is TGTGCCAGTAGTATAGGGCCGGGAGGGTCTGGCGAGCAGTACTTC. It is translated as CASSIGPGGSGEQYF.

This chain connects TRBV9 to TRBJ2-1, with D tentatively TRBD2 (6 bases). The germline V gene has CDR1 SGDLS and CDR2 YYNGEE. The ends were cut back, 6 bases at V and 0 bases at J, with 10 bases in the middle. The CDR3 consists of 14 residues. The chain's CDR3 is CASTISGSYNEQFF. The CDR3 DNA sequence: TGTGCCAGCACCATTAGCGGCTCCTACAATGAGCAGTTCTTC.

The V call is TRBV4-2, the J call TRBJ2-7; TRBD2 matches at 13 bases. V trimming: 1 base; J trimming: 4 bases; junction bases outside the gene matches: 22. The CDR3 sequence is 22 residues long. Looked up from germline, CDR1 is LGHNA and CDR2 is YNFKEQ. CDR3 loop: CASSQGILPGLAGPNYYYEQYF. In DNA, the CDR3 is TGTGCCAGCAGCCAAGGAATCCTTCCGGGACTAGCGGGGCCGAACTACTATTACGAGCAGTACTTC.

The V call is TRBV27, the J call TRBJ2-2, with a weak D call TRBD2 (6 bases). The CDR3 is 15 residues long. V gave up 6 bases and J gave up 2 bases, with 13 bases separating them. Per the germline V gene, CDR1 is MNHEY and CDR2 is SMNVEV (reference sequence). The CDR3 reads CASSPEGRNTGELFF. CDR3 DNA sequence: TGTGCCAGCAGCCCGGAGGGCCGAAACACCGGGGAGCTGTTTTTT.

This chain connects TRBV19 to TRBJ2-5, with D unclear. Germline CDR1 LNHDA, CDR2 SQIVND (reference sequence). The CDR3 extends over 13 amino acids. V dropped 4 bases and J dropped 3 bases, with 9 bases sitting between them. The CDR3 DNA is TGTGCCAGTAGTAAAACTTCCGAAGAGACCCAGTACTTC. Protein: CASSKTSEETQYF.

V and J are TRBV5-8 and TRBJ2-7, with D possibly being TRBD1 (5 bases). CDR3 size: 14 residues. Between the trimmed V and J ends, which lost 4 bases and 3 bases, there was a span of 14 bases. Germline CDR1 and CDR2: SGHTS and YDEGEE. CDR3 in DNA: TGTGCCAGCAGCCCTTGGTGGACAAACTACGAGCAGTACTTC. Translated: CASSPWWTNYEQYF. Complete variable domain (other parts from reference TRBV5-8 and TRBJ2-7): EAGVTQSPTHLIKTRGQQATLRCSPISGHTSVYWYQQALGLGLQFLLWYDEGEERNRGNFPPRFSGRQFPNYSSELNVNALELEDSALYLCASSPWWTNYEQYFGPGTRLTVT.

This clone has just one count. In DNA form, the CDR3 reads TGTGCCAGCAGCCAGGGAGCGGGGAAACAAGAGACCCAGTACTTC. Translated, it gives CASSQGAGKQETQYF. J is TRBJ2-5 and V is TRBV7-6, with 7 bases that match TRBD2. The CDR3 consists of 15 residues. Germline V gene lookup returns CDR1 SGHVS and CDR2 FNYEAQ. V trimming: 5 bases; J trimming: 2 bases; junction bases outside the gene matches: 8.

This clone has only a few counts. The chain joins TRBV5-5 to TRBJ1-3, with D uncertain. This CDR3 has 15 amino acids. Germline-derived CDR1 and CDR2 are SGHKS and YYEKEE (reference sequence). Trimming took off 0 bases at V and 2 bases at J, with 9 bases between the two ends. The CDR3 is CASSLVEGTGNTIYF. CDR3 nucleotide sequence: TGTGCCAGCAGCTTGGTAGAGGGAACTGGAAACACCATATATTTT.

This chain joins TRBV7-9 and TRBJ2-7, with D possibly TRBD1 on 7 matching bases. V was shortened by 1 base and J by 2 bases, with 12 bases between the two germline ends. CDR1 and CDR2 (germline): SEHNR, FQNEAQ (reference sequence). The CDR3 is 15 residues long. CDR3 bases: TGTGCCAGCAGCTTAGAGGGGGGACAGACCTACGAGCAGTACTTC. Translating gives CASSLEGGQTYEQYF.

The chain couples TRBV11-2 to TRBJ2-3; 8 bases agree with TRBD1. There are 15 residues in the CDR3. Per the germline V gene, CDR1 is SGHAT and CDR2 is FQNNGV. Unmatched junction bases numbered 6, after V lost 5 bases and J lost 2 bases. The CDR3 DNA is TGTGCCAGCAGCCAGGGACAGGTCTTCACAGATACGCAGTATTTT. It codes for CASSQGQVFTDTQYF. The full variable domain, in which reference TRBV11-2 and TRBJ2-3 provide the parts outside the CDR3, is EAGVAQSPRYKIIEKRQSVAFWCNPISGHATLYWYQQILGQGPKLLIQFQNNGVVDDSQLPKDRFSAERLKGVDSTLKIQPAKLEDSAVYLCASSQGQVFTDTQYFGPGTRLTVL.

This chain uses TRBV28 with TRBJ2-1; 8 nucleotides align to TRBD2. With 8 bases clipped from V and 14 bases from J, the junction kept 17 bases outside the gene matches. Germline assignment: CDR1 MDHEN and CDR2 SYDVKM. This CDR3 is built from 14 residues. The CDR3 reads CASVGLGREAVKFF. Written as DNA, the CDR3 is TGTGCCAGCGTTGGGCTTGGGCGGGAGGCCGTGAAGTTCTTC.

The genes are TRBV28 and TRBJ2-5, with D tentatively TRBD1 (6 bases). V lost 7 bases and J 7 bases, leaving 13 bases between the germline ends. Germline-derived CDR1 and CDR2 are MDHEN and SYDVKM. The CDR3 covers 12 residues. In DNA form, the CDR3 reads TGTGCCAGCACAACAGGGTCGGGGACCCAGTACTTC. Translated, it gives CASTTGSGTQYF.